The clone carrying this T cell receptor beta chain has ten or more counts. Its target is not known. This entry is derived from a study of blood T cells in healthy people across ages. Study-wide results and caveats: Naive T cell percentage showed a strong correlation with TCR beta diversity. Estimated diversity across one million T cells was deemed an underestimate.

With a J-beta primer mix and a sample-barcoded 5' primer, a second PCR ran about 7 to 12 cycles. TCRdb re-called the 5' RACE reads with MiXCR, one entry per CDR3 protein. The data contain hundreds of thousands of distinct CDR3 sequences, 32% of them seen just once; the ten biggest clones take up less than 20%. Germline values: CDR1 SEHNR, CDR2 FQNEAQ (reference sequence). The CDR3 is 15 amino acids. Deletions cut 5 bases from V and 4 bases from J, with 15 bases between. Per-sample yields of isolated PBMCs were at least 7 million. The receptor was derived from an elderly woman in good health. The source material was blood. V and J are TRBV7-9 and TRBJ2-1; the D is unclear. For the CDR3, the DNA is TGTGCCAGCAGCGCGTCCAAGTCCCAATACAATGAGCAGTTCTTC. Encoded protein: CASSASKSQYNEQFF.